Included here is one T cell receptor beta chain sequence, with context. What it recognizes is unknown. V dropped 5 bases and J dropped 3; count of bases not matched to a gene: 8. Germline assignment: CDR1 MNHEY and CDR2 SVGAGI. The CDR3 is made up of 15 amino acids. This specimen belongs to a study of shared clonotypes between healthy human individuals. Study-wide results and limits: A generally larger estimated richness was seen in naive subsets than in memory subsets.

Deep-level settings were used for running the assay. Original analysis: Filtering differed since immunoSEQ provided only junctions, with no quality scores. TCRdb keeps only in-frame clones here, not all; method: immunoSEQ multiplex PCR. For V, J and clone size, that table is used; D and trimming come from the DNA. The repertoire consists of about 1.1 million clones, with 78% occurring once and the leading ten covering 0.5% to 0.65%. The genes are TRBV6-5 and TRBJ2-7, with 9 bases identical to TRBD1. Sequenced input: memory CD4+ T cells from PBMCs. Indicated subset: CD45RA-negative fraction. The sequence came from a man between 18 and 35 years old in good health. Some clones in this sample may be carry-over from other donors' samples. The CDR3 bases are TGTGCCAGCAGTCGACAGGGGGTCCCCCTCTACGAGCAGTACTTC. Protein sequence: CASSRQGVPLYEQYF.